The TCR beta chain described here comes from a study of blood T cell repertoires in COVID-19. About the study: The United States, Italy and Spain supplied acute and convalescent COVID-19 samples. Sample material is recorded as cDNA or gDNA derived from T cells, B-cell-depleted T cells, or PBMCs.

Some clones are missing from TCRdb's copy, which holds only in-frame ones; the method was immunoSEQ multiplex PCR. Found here are 350,000 to 400,000 clones, around 90% of them singletons; the top ten hold more than 0.95%. Germline assignment: CDR1 MNHEY and CDR2 SVGAGI. There are 15 residues in the CDR3. J gave up 0 bases and V 6 bases, and 5 bases lay outside the gene matches. V and J are TRBV6-5 and TRBJ1-1; 9 nucleotides agree with TRBD1. This sequence was found in a woman between 18 and 30 years old who had recovered from COVID-19. Material for sequencing was PBMCs or T cells enriched from blood (not recorded which). CDR3 in DNA: TGTGCCAGCAGGGGGGGACAGGGACTGAACACTGAAGCTTTCTTT. This codes for CASRGGQGLNTEAFF.